One sample yielded the 26 T cell receptor beta chains listed below, sequenced in a study of blood T cell repertoires in COVID-19. Sequencing was performed with immunoSEQ multiplex PCR; in TCRdb, only in-frame clones are kept and a portion is missing. The data hold about 160,000 clones, with approximately 77% observed a single time. Sequenced input: peripheral blood. These receptors came from a woman at least 80 years old with active or convalescent COVID-19.

The chain combines TRBV6-5 with TRBJ1-5; D is unclear. Deletions cut 6 bases from V and 0 bases from J, with 9 bases between. Germline CDR1 reads MNHEY; CDR2 reads SVGAGI. The CDR3 length is 14 residues. This CDR3 reads CASRGGSSNQPQHF. In DNA, the CDR3 is TGTGCCAGCAGAGGAGGAAGTAGCAATCAGCCCCAGCATTTT.

This sequence joins TRBV1 and TRBJ1-4; the table's D call, TRBD1, was not checked against the DNA. TRBV1 counts as a pseudogene. The CDR3 totals 17 residues. The CDR3 DNA is TGCACCAGCAGCCAAAACAACAGGGGTAGAACTAATGAAAAACTGTTTTTT. It yields the protein CTSSQNNRGRTNEKLFF.

The chain employs TRBV15 and TRBJ2-3; TRBD1 matches 7 bases. V dropped 5 bases and J dropped 6; count of bases not matched to a gene: 5. This CDR3 is 13 amino acids long. The V gene's germline CDR1 is LNHNV and CDR2 YYDKDF (reference sequence). In DNA, the CDR3 is TGTGCCACCAGCCTTACAGGGGCTGATACGCAGTATTTT. Amino acid sequence: CATSLTGADTQYF.

This clone was counted between two and nine times. The chain recombines TRBV7-9 with TRBJ1-2; TRBD1 matches 12 bases. CDR3 length: 17 amino acids. Trimming removed 5 bases from V and 4 bases from J; junction bases left unmatched: 11. Per germline, CDR1 SEHNR and CDR2 FQNEAQ (reference sequence). For the CDR3, the DNA is TGTGCCAGCAGCCCCCCCTGGGGACAGGGGGCCCTCTATGGCTACACCTTC. It encodes CASSPPWGQGALYGYTF.

The chain has TRBV7-9 and TRBJ2-7, with 10 bases lining up with TRBD2. The CDR3 sequence is 15 residues long. The V and J ends lost 2 bases and 6 bases, in that order; junction bases with no gene match: 7. Per germline, CDR1 SEHNR and CDR2 FQNEAQ (reference sequence). The CDR3 DNA reads as TGTGCCAGCAGCTTATTGACTAGCGGGTGGTCCGAGCAGTACTTC. This gives the protein CASSLLTSGWSEQYF.

This clone was found once. The rearrangement links TRBV6-5 to TRBJ2-2; D possibly corresponds to TRBD2 (6 bases). Germline lookup yields CDR1 MNHEY and CDR2 SVGAGI. The CDR3 spans 15 residues. Trimming took 7 bases from V and 4 from J, leaving 16 bases between them. CDR3 sequence reads: CASTPGGAGTGELFF. As DNA, the CDR3 is TGTGCCAGCACCCCTGGAGGAGCGGGCACCGGGGAGCTGTTTTTT.

In regard to this clone: The identical CDR3 is also encoded by other nucleotide sequences in the sample. The V call is TRBV5-1, the J call TRBJ1-5; D is uncertain. V lost 0 bases and J 0 bases, leaving 4 bases between the germline ends. Germline V gene sequence: CDR1 SGHRS, CDR2 YFSETQ. CDR3 length: 14 amino acids. CDR3 residues: CASSLDSSNQPQHF. In DNA form, the CDR3 reads TGCGCCAGCAGCTTGGACAGTAGCAATCAGCCCCAGCATTTT. The entire variable domain, with the rest obtained from reference TRBV5-1 and TRBJ1-5, is as follows: KAGVTQTPRYLIKTRGQQVTLSCSPISGHRSVSWYQQTPGQGLQFLFEYFSETQRNKGNFPGRFSGRQFSNSRSEMNVSTLELGDSALYLCASSLDSSNQPQHFGDGTRLSIL.

The chain couples TRBV6-5 to TRBJ2-1, with a possible D match to TRBD2 (7 bases). Per the germline V gene, CDR1 is MNHEY and CDR2 is SVGAGI. This CDR3 spans 16 amino acids. The V end lost 2 bases, the J end lost 8 bases, and 19 bases lay between the germline ends. The CDR3 is CASSYGGGPPRDEQFF. CDR3 nucleotide sequence: TGTGCCAGCAGTTACGGGGGGGGGCCCCCCAGGGATGAGCAGTTCTTC.

The V and J genes are TRBV6-6 and TRBJ1-2; D possibly corresponds to TRBD1 (5 bases). The germline V gene has CDR1 MNHNY and CDR2 SVGAGI (reference sequence). The germline V and J ends were trimmed by 0 bases and 7 bases, with 12 bases remaining between them. The CDR3 has 14 residues. The CDR3 loop reads CASSYSTVARGYTF. The CDR3 DNA follows: TGTGCCAGCAGTTACTCGACAGTGGCACGTGGCTACACCTTC.

The chain employs TRBV5-1 and TRBJ1-6; D call uncertain. Germline V gives CDR1 SGHRS, CDR2 YFSETQ. The V end lost 2 bases, the J end lost 10 bases, and 13 bases lay between the germline ends. This CDR3 is 14 amino acids long. The CDR3, as DNA: TGCGCCAGCAGCTTCTCGAGGGCCAGGTCACCCCTCCACTTT. Translating gives CASSFSRARSPLHF. Full variable domain (rest looked up from reference TRBV5-1 and TRBJ1-6): KAGVTQTPRYLIKTRGQQVTLSCSPISGHRSVSWYQQTPGQGLQFLFEYFSETQRNKGNFPGRFSGRQFSNSRSEMNVSTLELGDSALYLCASSFSRARSPLHFGNGTRLTVT.

The chain has TRBV12-3 or TRBV12-4 and TRBJ1-1; the D is unclear. Trimming pared 7 bases from V and 4 bases from J, leaving 13 bases between. CDR3 size: 13 residues. CDR3 nucleotide sequence: TGTGCCAGCAATTTTGGTTCGCGCACTGAAGCTTTCTTT. This gives the protein CASNFGSRTEAFF.

This chain uses TRBV19 with TRBJ2-2; 7 bases map to TRBD2. Germline assignment: CDR1 LNHDA and CDR2 SQIVND (reference sequence). The CDR3 loop spans 15 amino acids. Trimming cost V 3 bases and J 5 bases; bases outside gene matches: 6. The CDR3 sequence: CASSILGGRTGELFF. The CDR3 DNA reads as TGTGCCAGTAGTATTCTAGGCGGGAGAACCGGGGAGCTGTTTTTT.

This chain connects TRBV28 to TRBJ1-1; tentatively, D is TRBD1 (5 bases). Germline V gene data show CDR1 as MDHEN and CDR2 as SYDVKM. CDR3 length: 12 amino acids. The V gene lost 2 bases and the J gene lost 11 bases, with 12 bases spanning the gap. The DNA of the CDR3 is TGTGCCAGCAGTTTACGGCAGGGTAGGGCTTTCTTT. Residues: CASSLRQGRAFF.

This chain links TRBV11-3 with TRBJ2-3; no clear D gene. This CDR3 spans 14 amino acids. The germline V and J ends were trimmed by 5 bases and 4 bases, with 13 bases remaining between them. The germline CDR1 and CDR2 sequences are SGHNT and YENEEA. The CDR3 coding sequence is TGTGCCAGCAGCCCACGCCGGAGCGCAGATACGCAGTATTTT. Translating gives CASSPRRSADTQYF.

This sequence joins TRBV25-1 and TRBJ1-6; D is possibly TRBD1 (5 bases). The CDR3 loop spans 14 amino acids. With 5 bases removed from V and 3 bases from J, the gap between germline ends came to 8 bases. CDR1 MGHDK and CDR2 SYGVNS come from the germline V gene. The CDR3 coding sequence is TGTGCCAGCAGTACGGGACTCTATAATTCACCCCTCCACTTT. It yields the protein CASSTGLYNSPLHF.

This chain links TRBV2 with TRBJ2-3, with TRBD1 identical over 10 bases. V lost 4 bases and J lost 4; bases outside the gene matches: 5. This CDR3 is 15 amino acids long. Germline CDR1 SNHLY, CDR2 FYNNEI. CDR3 coding DNA: TGTGCCAGCAGTGGCCCGGGACAGGGGTCAGATACGCAGTATTTT. Translating gives CASSGPGQGSDTQYF.

The chain combines TRBV18 with TRBJ2-3; D is uncertain. Trimming took 1 base from V and 3 from J, leaving 8 bases between them. This CDR3 spans 14 amino acids. CDR1 is KGHSH and CDR2 is LQKENI in the germline V gene. CDR3 amino acids: CASSPLQPTDTQYF. DNA for the CDR3: TGTGCCAGCTCACCACTACAGCCTACAGATACGCAGTATTTT.

The chain recombines TRBV7-9 with TRBJ2-7, with 14 bases matching TRBD2. The CDR3 covers 16 residues. The J segment lost 2 bases and the V segment lost 1 base, leaving 1 base of the junction unmatched. From germline, CDR1 is SEHNR and CDR2 FQNEAQ (reference sequence). The CDR3: CASSLVGLAGAYEQYF. In DNA form, the CDR3 reads TGTGCCAGCAGCTTAGTGGGACTAGCGGGAGCCTACGAGCAGTACTTC.

The chain uses TRBV18 and TRBJ2-1; D unclear. This CDR3 contains 15 residues. Trimming took 2 bases from V and 4 from J, leaving 12 bases between them. In germline, CDR1 is KGHSH, CDR2 LQKENI. As DNA, the CDR3 is TGTGCCAGCTCACCAATATTGAGAAATTACAATGAGCAGTTCTTC. Translated, it gives CASSPILRNYNEQFF.

This clone is a singleton in its sample. The gene calls are TRBV9 and TRBJ2-1; 12 bases agree with TRBD2. From germline, CDR1 is SGDLS and CDR2 YYNGEE. Trimming removed 4 bases from V and 10 bases from J; junction bases left unmatched: 18. This CDR3 is built from 18 residues. This CDR3 reads CASSNPRGLAGGPGEQFF. CDR3 bases: TGTGCCAGCAGCAACCCGAGGGGGCTAGCGGGAGGGCCTGGGGAGCAGTTCTTC.

The J gene is TRBJ1-1, the V gene TRBV10-2; a weak D match, TRBD1 (5 bases). There are 14 residues in the CDR3. V dropped 2 bases and J dropped 3 bases, with 10 bases sitting between them. The germline CDR1 and CDR2 sequences are WSHSY and SAAADI. The CDR3: CASSEVGVDTEAFF. In DNA form, the CDR3 reads TGCGCCAGCAGTGAGGTAGGGGTTGACACTGAAGCTTTCTTT.

Written as DNA, the CDR3 is TGTGCCAGCAGCCGAACAGGGATGGGAGAGACCCAGTACTTC. Translation: CASSRTGMGETQYF. The rearrangement links TRBV2 to TRBJ2-5; a possible D gene is TRBD1 (6 bases). The CDR3 loop spans 14 amino acids. Germline V CDR1 and CDR2: SNHLY, FYNNEI. V was clipped by 6 bases and J by 4 bases, with 15 bases between them.

The CDR3 DNA is TGTGCCAGCAGGCTCGGACAGTACCCCAATCAGCCCCAGCATTTT. Translated: CASRLGQYPNQPQHF. The chain carries TRBV2 and TRBJ1-5; a weak D match, TRBD1 (6 bases). CDR3 length: 15 residues. V was pared by 6 bases and J by 3 bases, with 15 bases between. Per germline, CDR1 SNHLY and CDR2 FYNNEI.

The V gene is TRBV5-4, the J gene TRBJ2-1; a possible D gene is TRBD1 (6 bases). The CDR3 is 17 residues long. V shed 0 bases and J shed 0 bases, with 13 bases lying between them. The germline CDR1 and CDR2 sequences are SGHNT and YYREEE (reference sequence). The CDR3 DNA reads TGTGCCAGCAGCTTGGCCAGGGGAACAACCTCCTACAATGAGCAGTTCTTC. Its translation is CASSLARGTTSYNEQFF.

This chain links TRBV28 with TRBJ2-1; 9 positions agree with TRBD2. The CDR3 spans 15 residues. V lost 6 bases to trimming and J lost 8 bases; unmatched junction nucleotides: 11. In germline, CDR1 is MDHEN, CDR2 SYDVKM. The CDR3 reads CASRPPGLAGYEQFF. The CDR3 nucleotides are TGTGCCAGCAGGCCGCCGGGACTAGCTGGCTATGAGCAGTTCTTC.

The chain employs TRBV12-3 or TRBV12-4 and TRBJ1-2; 7 bases map to TRBD1. The CDR3 loop spans 13 amino acids. After removal of 6 bases from V and 5 bases from J, the junction contained 6 bases not matched to a gene. CDR3 DNA: TGTGCCAGCAGACTACAGGGGCCTTATGGCTACACCTTC. Protein sequence: CASRLQGPYGYTF.